The clone carrying this T cell receptor (beta chain) was seen a handful of times. The antigen is undetermined. The CDR3 ends on some other residue instead of the conserved phenylalanine or tryptophan, so this is likely a read error. The data belong to a study of metastatic and nonmetastatic thyroid tumors. About the research overall: Comparative analysis of repertoires was undertaken across blood and tumor or nodule tissue obtained from malignant and benign thyroid patients. Study results and caveats: It was reportedly found that TCR beta diversity was significantly higher in malignant thyroid tumors than in benign nodules, a difference seen in both blood and tumor samples.

Source study methods: Built for papillary thyroid cancer, a distant-metastasis classifier drew on CDR3 differences across clinicopathological groups. TCRdb called clones again from the PCR reads with MiXCR. In this record, the V and J calls reflect TCRdb's handling and not the investigators' own analysis. Here the sample spans some 28,000 clones, roughly 3.5% being singletons. The germline gives CDR1 SGDLS, CDR2 YYNGEE. The CDR3 spans 15 residues. Trimming stripped 4 bases from V and 3 bases from J, with 17 bases between. All patients were untreated before thyroid surgery. Sample: blood. The sequence derives from a male donor with papillary thyroid cancer or a benign thyroid nodule (not recorded which). Some clones in this sample may be carry-over from other donors' samples. The chain links TRBV9 to TRBJ2-7; no firm D call. In nucleotides, the CDR3 is TGTGCCAGCAGCACCCCCACCTCCGGTGGCTACGAGCAGTACTCC. Translation gives CASSTPTSGGYEQYS.